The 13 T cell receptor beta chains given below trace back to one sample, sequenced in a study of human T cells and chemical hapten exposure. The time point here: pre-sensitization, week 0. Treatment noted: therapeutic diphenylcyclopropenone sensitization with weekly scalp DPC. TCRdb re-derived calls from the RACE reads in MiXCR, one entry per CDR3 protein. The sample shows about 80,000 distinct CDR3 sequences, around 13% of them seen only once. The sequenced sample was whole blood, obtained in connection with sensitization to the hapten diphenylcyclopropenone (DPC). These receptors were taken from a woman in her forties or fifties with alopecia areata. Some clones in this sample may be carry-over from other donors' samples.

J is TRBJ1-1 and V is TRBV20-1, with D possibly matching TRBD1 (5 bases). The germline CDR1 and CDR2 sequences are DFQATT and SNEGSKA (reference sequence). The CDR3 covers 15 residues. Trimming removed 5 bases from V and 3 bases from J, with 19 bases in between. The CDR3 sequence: CSAPPDSDIDTEAFF. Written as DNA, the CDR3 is TGCAGTGCTCCCCCCGACTCGGACATCGACACTGAAGCTTTCTTT.

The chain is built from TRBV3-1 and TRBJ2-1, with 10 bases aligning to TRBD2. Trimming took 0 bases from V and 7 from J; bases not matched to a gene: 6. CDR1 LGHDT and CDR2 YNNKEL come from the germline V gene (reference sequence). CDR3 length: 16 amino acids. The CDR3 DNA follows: TGTGCCAGCAGCCAAGAAATTGGACTAGCGGTGAATGAGCAGTTCTTC. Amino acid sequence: CASSQEIGLAVNEQFF.

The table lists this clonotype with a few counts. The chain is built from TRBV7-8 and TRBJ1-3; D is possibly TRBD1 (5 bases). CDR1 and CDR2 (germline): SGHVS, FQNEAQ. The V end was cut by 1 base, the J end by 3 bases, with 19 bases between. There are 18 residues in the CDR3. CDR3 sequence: CASSLVTGAQPNGNTIYF. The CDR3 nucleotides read TGTGCCAGCAGCTTAGTTACAGGAGCCCAACCCAATGGAAACACCATATATTTT.

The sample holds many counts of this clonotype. As DNA, the CDR3 is TGTGCCAGCAGCTTAAACAGGGATGACACCGGGGAGCTGTTTTTT. It yields the protein CASSLNRDDTGELFF. V and J are TRBV7-8 and TRBJ2-2; perhaps TRBD1 as D (6 bases). Germline V lookup: CDR1 SGHVS, CDR2 FQNEAQ. V gave up 2 bases and J gave up 3 bases, with 10 bases separating them. The CDR3 totals 15 residues.

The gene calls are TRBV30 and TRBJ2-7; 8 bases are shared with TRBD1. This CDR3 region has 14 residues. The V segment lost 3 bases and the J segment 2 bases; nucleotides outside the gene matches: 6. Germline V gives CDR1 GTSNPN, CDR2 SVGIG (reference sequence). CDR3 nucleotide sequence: TGTGCCTGGAGACCCCTGGACAGGGCCTACGAGCAGTACTTC. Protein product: CAWRPLDRAYEQYF.

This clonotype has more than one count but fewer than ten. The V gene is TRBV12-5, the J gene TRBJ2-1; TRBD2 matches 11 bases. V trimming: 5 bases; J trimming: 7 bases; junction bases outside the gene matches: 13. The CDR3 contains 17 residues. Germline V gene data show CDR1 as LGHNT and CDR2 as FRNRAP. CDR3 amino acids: CASGPGTGLAGGNEQFF. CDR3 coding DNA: TGTGCTAGTGGTCCCGGTACCGGACTAGCGGGCGGGAATGAGCAGTTCTTC.

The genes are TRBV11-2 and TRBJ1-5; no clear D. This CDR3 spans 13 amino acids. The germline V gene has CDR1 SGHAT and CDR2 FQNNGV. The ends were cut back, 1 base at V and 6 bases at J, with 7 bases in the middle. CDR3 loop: CASSLVPGQPQHF. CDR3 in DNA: TGTGCCAGCAGCTTAGTGCCGGGTCAGCCCCAGCATTTT.

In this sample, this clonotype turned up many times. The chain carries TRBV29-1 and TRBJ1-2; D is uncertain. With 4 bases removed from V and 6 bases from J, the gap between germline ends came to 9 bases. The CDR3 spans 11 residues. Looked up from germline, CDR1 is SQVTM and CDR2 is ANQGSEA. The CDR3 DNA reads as TGCAGCGTTGGGTACGCCCATGGCTACACCTTC. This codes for CSVGYAHGYTF.

The CDR3 here is CASRRLAGVSEQYF. As DNA, the CDR3 is TGTGCCAGCAGACGACTAGCGGGAGTCAGCGAGCAGTACTTC. The V gene is TRBV28, the J gene TRBJ2-7, with 12 bases aligning to TRBD2. The V segment lost 6 bases and the J segment 6 bases; nucleotides outside the gene matches: 6. The CDR3 length is 14 residues. Germline CDR1 reads MDHEN; CDR2 reads SYDVKM. Full variable domain (rest looked up from reference TRBV28 and TRBJ2-7): DVKVTQSSRYLVKRTGEKVFLECVQDMDHENMFWYRQDPGLGLRLIYFSYDVKMKEKGDIPEGYSVSREKKERFSLILESASTNQTSMYLCASRRLAGVSEQYFGPGTRLTVT.

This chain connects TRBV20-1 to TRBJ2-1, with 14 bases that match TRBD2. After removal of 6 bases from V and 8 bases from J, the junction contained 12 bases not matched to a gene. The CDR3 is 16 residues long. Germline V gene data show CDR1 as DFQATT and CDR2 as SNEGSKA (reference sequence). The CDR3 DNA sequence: TGCAGTGCCCATAAGCCGGGACTAGCGGGAGTTTATGAGCAGTTCTTC. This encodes CSAHKPGLAGVYEQFF.

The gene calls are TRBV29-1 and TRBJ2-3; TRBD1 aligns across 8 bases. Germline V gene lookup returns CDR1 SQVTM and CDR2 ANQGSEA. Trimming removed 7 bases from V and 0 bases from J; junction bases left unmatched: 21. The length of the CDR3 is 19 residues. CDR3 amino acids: CSARGIWTGSSSSTDTQYF. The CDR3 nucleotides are TGCAGCGCAAGGGGAATCTGGACAGGGTCCTCTTCTAGCACAGATACGCAGTATTTT.

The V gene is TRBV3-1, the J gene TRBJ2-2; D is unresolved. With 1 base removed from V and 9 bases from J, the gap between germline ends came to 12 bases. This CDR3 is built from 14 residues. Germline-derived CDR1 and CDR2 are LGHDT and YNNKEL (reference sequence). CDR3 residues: CASSQGQAIRELFF. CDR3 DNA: TGTGCCAGCAGCCAAGGGCAGGCCATCCGGGAGCTGTTTTTT.

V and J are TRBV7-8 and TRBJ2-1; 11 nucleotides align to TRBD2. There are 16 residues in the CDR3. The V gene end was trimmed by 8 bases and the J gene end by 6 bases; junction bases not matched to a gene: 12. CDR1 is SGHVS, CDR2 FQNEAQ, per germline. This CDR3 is CASASQTSGISNEQFF. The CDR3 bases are TGTGCCAGCGCTTCCCAGACTAGCGGGATAAGCAATGAGCAGTTCTTC.